The clone carrying this TCR beta chain was found a few times. Original processing methods: Samples ranged from about 20,000 to 750,000 TCRs, with a median of approximately 91,000. TCRdb called the 5' RACE reads again in MiXCR, with one record for every CDR3 protein. TCRdb's processing, not the study's, gives the V and J calls here. This sample carries over 95,000 distinct CDR3 sequences, 15% to 20% of them seen once, and the ten largest clones take around 2.8%. The data were taken from a study of human T cells and chemical hapten exposure. CDR3 length: 15 residues. V was pared by 5 bases and J by 2 bases, with 16 bases between. From whole blood left unfractionated, total RNA was extracted.

This TCR was recovered from a human donor in good health. This chain joins TRBV12-3 or TRBV12-4 and TRBJ2-7; D might be TRBD1 (6 bases). The CDR3 coding sequence is TGTGCCAGCAGTGCTTTATCCGGGACAACCTACGAGCAGTACTTC. The encoded protein is CASSALSGTTYEQYF.